In its sample, the clone carrying this T cell receptor (beta chain) was seen a few times. In germline, CDR1 is MNHEY, CDR2 SVGAGI. V trimming: 6 bases; J trimming: 4 bases; junction bases outside the gene matches: 9. The CDR3 is 15 amino acids. The assay was immunoSEQ multiplex PCR, and TCRdb's table has in-frame clones only and misses some. The table has over 20,000 clones, 80% seen once. Each patient's relapse followed autologous stem cell transplantation, and brentuximab vedotin exposure varied. The sample comes from a study of PD-1 blockade in classical Hodgkin lymphoma. This clonotype was obtained from a human donor with classical Hodgkin lymphoma. The rearrangement uses TRBV6-5 and TRBJ1-3, with 7 bases aligning to TRBD1. The input for sequencing was peripheral blood mononuclear cells (PBMCs), taken at baseline. The CDR3 here is CASSQNDRAGNTIYF. In DNA, the CDR3 is TGTGCCAGCAGCCAAAACGACAGGGCAGGAAACACCATATATTTT.